These T cell receptor beta chains were read from a single sample in a study of T cell responses to AZD1222 COVID-19 vaccine. Repertoires were generated with immunoSEQ multiplex PCR, while TCRdb's copy carries only in-frame clones and drops some. Of about 59,000 clones in the sample, roughly nine tenths were seen once. This material consisted of peripheral blood, taken 28 days after the second AZD1222 dose. The receptors were gathered from an adult who received the AZD1222 COVID-19 vaccine. CDR3s include the opening cysteine and the closing phenylalanine or tryptophan. A D gene is named only where the DNA matches it firmly. Rows may omit the clone size; those that give it use once, few, many or a size class.

clone_size	j_call	d_call	v_call	cdr3_aa	cdr3_nt
NA	TRBJ1-2	NA	TRBV27	CASSSPGSPYGYTF	TGTGCCAGCAGTTCCCCGGGGAGCCCCTATGGCTACACCTTC
few	TRBJ2-7	TRBD1	TRBV6-1	CASSEAEGAGYEQYF	TGTGCCAGCAGTGAAGCTGAGGGGGCCGGCTACGAGCAGTACTTC
NA	TRBJ2-7	TRBD1	TRBV7-9	CASSLGTAAYEQYF	TGTGCCAGCAGCTTGGGGACAGCCGCCTACGAGCAGTACTTC
NA	TRBJ1-1	NA	TRBV19	CASSIVTRGSDTEAFF	TGTGCCAGTAGTATAGTTACGAGGGGGTCGGACACTGAAGCTTTCTTT
NA	TRBJ2-1	NA	TRBV7-2	CASSFRLLDEQFF	TGTGCCAGCAGCTTTCGGCTTCTCGATGAGCAGTTCTTC
NA	TRBJ2-3	NA	TRBV5-6	CASSLNQGRGSDTQYF	TGTGCCAGCAGCTTGAATCAGGGACGTGGGTCTGATACGCAGTATTTT
NA	TRBJ2-7	NA	TRBV7-9	CASSRDNSYEQYF	TGTGCCAGCAGCAGGGACAATTCCTACGAGCAGTACTTC
NA	TRBJ1-3	NA	TRBV11-1	CASSWPTGNTIYF	TGTGCCAGCAGCTGGCCCACTGGAAACACCATATATTTT
NA	TRBJ2-2	TRBD1	TRBV28	CASTIGGTGITGELFF	TGTGCCAGCACCATAGGAGGGACAGGGATCACCGGGGAGCTGTTTTTT
NA	TRBJ1-2	NA	TRBV25-1	CASSQQGDGYTF	TGTGCCAGCAGTCAACAGGGAGACGGCTACACCTTC
few	TRBJ1-1	TRBD1	TRBV5-4	CASSTPTGLNTEAFF	TGTGCCAGCAGCACCCCGACAGGGCTGAACACTGAAGCTTTCTTT
NA	TRBJ1-2	NA	TRBV12-5	CASGLVTRATNYGYTF	TGTGCTAGTGGTTTGGTAACGCGGGCCACTAACTATGGCTACACCTTC
NA	TRBJ1-3	NA	TRBV12-3/TRBV12-4	CASSRHRNTIYF	TGTGCCAGCAGTCGACACCGAAACACCATATATTTT
once	TRBJ1-5	NA	TRBV18	CASSRGGELPQHF	TGTGCCAGCTCACGCGGCGGGGAATTGCCCCAGCATTTT
NA	TRBJ2-5	NA	TRBV3-1/TRBV3-2	CASSQFGRGDQETQYF	TGTGCCAGCAGCCAATTTGGCAGGGGTGACCAAGAGACCCAGTACTTC
NA	TRBJ2-3	TRBD2	TRBV5-1	CASSLVSGGGTDTQYF	TGCGCCAGCAGCTTGGTTAGCGGGGGGGGCACAGATACGCAGTATTTT
once	TRBJ1-2	TRBD1	TRBV19	CASSVRDSGGGYTF	TGTGCCAGTAGTGTCCGGGACAGCGGTGGCGGCTACACCTTC
NA	TRBJ2-3	TRBD1	TRBV19	CASRGGQARTDTQYF	TGTGCCAGTAGAGGGGGACAGGCACGCACAGATACGCAGTATTTT
NA	TRBJ2-3	TRBD2	TRBV5-6	CASSARLAGLTDTQYF	TGTGCCAGCAGCGCCCGACTAGCGGGCCTCACAGATACGCAGTATTTT
NA	TRBJ2-5	TRBD1	TRBV5-1	CASSLAPIQGTETQYF	TGCGCCAGCAGCTTGGCCCCGATACAGGGGACGGAGACCCAGTACTTC
NA	TRBJ2-3	NA	TRBV9	CASSVSMSDTQYF	TGTGCCAGCAGCGTATCCATGTCTGATACGCAGTATTTT
NA	TRBJ1-3	TRBD1	TRBV3-1/TRBV3-2	CASSQHPQGAPGNTIYF	TGTGCCAGCAGCCAGCACCCTCAGGGGGCACCTGGAAACACCATATATTTT
NA	TRBJ2-3	NA	TRBV29-1	CSDSREGSPQYF	TGCAGCGATTCCCGTGAGGGGTCTCCGCAGTATTTT
NA	TRBJ1-2	NA	TRBV25-1	CASGRAGNYGYTF	TGTGCCTCCGGTAGGGCAGGGAACTATGGCTACACCTTC
NA	TRBJ2-7	NA	TRBV6-5	CASRPTDRSSYEQYF	TGTGCCAGCAGGCCGACAGACAGGAGCTCCTACGAGCAGTACTTC
NA	TRBJ2-4	NA	TRBV19	CASSTASGANIQYF	TGTGCCAGTAGTACCGCCTCGGGAGCGAACATTCAGTACTTC
NA	TRBJ1-5	NA	TRBV6-2/TRBV6-3	CASSYSSQGGRQPQHF	TGTGCCAGCAGTTACTCGTCCCAGGGAGGCCGTCAGCCCCAGCATTTT
NA	TRBJ1-1	TRBD1	TRBV9	CASSGEQGGTEAFF	TGTGCCAGCAGCGGCGAACAGGGGGGCACTGAAGCTTTCTTT
NA	TRBJ1-6	NA	TRBV7-3	CASSTNEAAPLHF	TGTGCCAGCAGCACAAACGAGGCGGCACCCCTCCACTTT